The 26 T cell receptor beta chains in this list originate from one sample, sequenced in a study of CXCR3-negative and CXCR3-positive naive CD8 T cells. Study-level points and caveats: Naive cells with CXCR3 showed TRB CDR3s that were more hydrophobic than those in CXCR3-negative naive cells.

All TRB cDNA libraries came from 5' RACE performed with UMI labels. From the 5' RACE reads, TCRdb lists one entry per CDR3 protein and no DNA. The table lists over 95,000 distinct CDR3 sequences. Antigens for these TCRs are unknown. Sequencing was performed on naive CXCR3+ CD8+ T cells from blood. The subset: CD45RO-CCR7+CD27+CD95- naive CD8+ T cells expressing CXCR3 (TNR3+). These receptor sequences come from a human donor in good health. Some clones in this sample may be carry-over from other donors' samples.

CDR3 residues: CSAPERTRPGETQYF. The chain uses TRBV20-1 and TRBJ2-5; TCRdb designates TRBD1, a call that cannot be tested without DNA. Germline V gene lookup returns CDR1 DFQATT and CDR2 SNEGSKA (reference sequence). This CDR3 is built from 15 residues.

The gene calls are TRBV23-1 and TRBJ2-1; no DNA is available, so the TRBD2 call from TCRdb remains unchecked. TRBV23-1 has ORF status, its function being uncertain. This CDR3 region has 11 residues. CDR3: CASTMEDEQFF.

The V call is TRBV29-1, the J call TRBJ1-1; the TCRdb D gene call, TRBD1, has no DNA to confirm it. The length of the CDR3 is 13 residues. Germline CDR1 is SQVTM and CDR2 is ANQGSEA. CDR3: CSVDVQGTTEAFF.

This chain's CDR3 is CASSPWGSSYNEQFF. V is TRBV28 and J is TRBJ2-1. Germline CDR1 and CDR2: MDHEN and SYDVKM. The CDR3 consists of 15 residues.

The CDR3 sequence: CASSPWTGRNEQFF. This rearrangement joins TRBV7-9 to TRBJ2-1; TCRdb proposes TRBD1, but this gene call is untestable without DNA. Germline V lookup: CDR1 SEHNR, CDR2 FQNEAQ (reference sequence). CDR3 length: 14 amino acids.

The gene calls are TRBV7-9 and TRBJ1-2; TCRdb's D call, TRBD1, is unchecked because there is no DNA. This CDR3 spans 14 amino acids. CDR1 SEHNR and CDR2 FQNEAQ come from the germline V gene (reference sequence). Here the CDR3 reads CASSAGNPNYGYTF.

The chain uses TRBV29-1 and TRBJ2-1. The CDR3 has 15 residues. Germline CDR1 reads SQVTM; CDR2 reads ANQGSEA. This chain's CDR3 is CSVEGSAGSYNEQFF.

This chain joins TRBV28 and TRBJ1-1; without DNA, the TCRdb call of TRBD1 cannot be checked. Germline CDR1 is MDHEN and CDR2 is SYDVKM. The CDR3 extends over 16 amino acids. The CDR3 sequence: CATEYLPGHTNTEAFF.

This chain connects TRBV5-1 to TRBJ2-7; the D call of TRBD2 rests on TCRdb alone, since no DNA is present to check it. In germline, CDR1 is SGHRS, CDR2 YFSETQ. CDR3 length equals 15 residues. This CDR3 reads CASRMLASRFYEQYF.

This chain connects TRBV9 to TRBJ1-2; without DNA, the TCRdb call of TRBD1 cannot be checked. Germline V CDR1 and CDR2: SGDLS, YYNGEE. CDR3 length: 17 residues. The CDR3 loop reads CASSVVPAGVGHYGYTF.

This CDR3 reads CSARDLTSGDQETQYF. The V and J genes are TRBV20-1 and TRBJ2-5. This CDR3 spans 16 amino acids. Germline values: CDR1 DFQATT, CDR2 SNEGSKA (reference sequence).

The chain has TRBV2 and TRBJ2-1; TCRdb lists TRBD1, though no DNA is available to test this call. Germline assignment: CDR1 SNHLY and CDR2 FYNNEI. The CDR3 is 16 residues long. The CDR3 loop reads CASSEAPGVSYNEQFF.

The chain couples TRBV6-6 to TRBJ2-2. Germline V gene data show CDR1 as MNHNY and CDR2 as SVGAGI (reference sequence). This CDR3 is built from 15 residues. CDR3 sequence: CASRRVVPNTGELFF.

The J gene is TRBJ1-2, the V gene TRBV7-8; no DNA is available, so the TRBD1 call from TCRdb remains unchecked. The CDR3 is made up of 16 amino acids. Germline lookup yields CDR1 SGHVS and CDR2 FQNEAQ. The CDR3 protein is CASSLGVRGPDYGYTF.

V usage is TRBV19 and J usage is TRBJ1-5; TCRdb names TRBD1, which stays unverified in the absence of DNA. The CDR3 extends over 13 amino acids. CDR1 and CDR2 (germline): LNHDA, SQIVND (reference sequence). The CDR3 protein is CASIPGPGQPQHF.

The chain employs TRBV7-3 and TRBJ2-2; TCRdb's D call of TRBD1 is untestable without DNA. The CDR3 consists of 16 residues. The germline gives CDR1 SGHTA, CDR2 FQGTGA. CDR3 loop: CASSSSGTPNTGELFF.

The chain carries TRBV10-3 and TRBJ1-5. Germline values: CDR1 ENHRY, CDR2 SYGVKD. This CDR3 region has 12 residues. This chain's CDR3 is CAISGSNQPQHF.

The chain is built from TRBV27 and TRBJ2-1; absent DNA, TCRdb's TRBD1 call cannot be checked. The CDR3 is 14 residues long. Germline CDR1 and CDR2: MNHEY and SMNVEV (reference sequence). The CDR3 reads CASSFAGAGNEQFF.

J is TRBJ2-1 and V is TRBV2; as DNA is missing, the TRBD1 call by TCRdb cannot be tested. The CDR3 has 14 residues. Per the germline V gene, CDR1 is SNHLY and CDR2 is FYNNEI. This chain's CDR3 is CASDRENSYNEQFF.

The chain joins TRBV4-3 to TRBJ2-7; TCRdb outputs TRBD2, but without DNA this stays unchecked. The CDR3 runs to 16 residues. The germline gives CDR1 LGHNA, CDR2 YSLEER. The CDR3 protein is CASSQDRAPSTYEQYF.

CDR3 residues: CASSQAIRAYEQYF. V and J are TRBV16 and TRBJ2-7; the TRBD1 assignment by TCRdb is unverifiable without DNA. The CDR3 extends over 14 amino acids. The germline gives CDR1 KGHSY, CDR2 FQNENV.

This chain joins TRBV7-9 and TRBJ2-2; TCRdb's D call, TRBD2, is unchecked because there is no DNA. CDR3 length equals 16 residues. CDR1 and CDR2 (germline): SEHNR, FQNEAQ (reference sequence). The CDR3 reads CASSLVGDSNTGELFF.

The chain joins TRBV4-1 to TRBJ1-4. This CDR3 has 16 residues. Germline CDR1 is MGHRA and CDR2 is YSYEKL. The CDR3 sequence: CASEKGYTHSNEKLFF.

The V call is TRBV28, the J call TRBJ2-7; TCRdb selects TRBD2, and the lack of DNA leaves this call unchecked. Germline-derived CDR1 and CDR2 are MDHEN and SYDVKM. The CDR3 is 14 amino acids. CDR3 sequence reads: CASSLQGPAAEQYF.

The genes are TRBV5-1 and TRBJ2-1; the D gene TCRdb calls, TRBD1, cannot be checked with no DNA. Germline-derived CDR1 and CDR2 are SGHRS and YFSETQ. This CDR3 has 18 amino acids. The CDR3 is CASSLHPEWPQGPNEQFF.

The gene calls are TRBV20-1 and TRBJ2-3; TCRdb's D gene call, TRBD2, goes unchecked for lack of DNA. This CDR3 spans 18 amino acids. CDR1 is DFQATT, CDR2 SNEGSKA, per germline (reference sequence). The CDR3: CSAPGLAGGIYYTDTQYF.